The 18 T cell receptor beta chains in this list originate from one sample, sequenced in a study of long-term antiretroviral therapy in people with HIV. Survey level was the resolution at which the v3.0 immunoSEQ assay ran. Data came from immunoSEQ multiplex PCR; TCRdb stores just in-frame clones and leaves some out. The sample yields more than 20,000 clones, 85% seen once. The sequenced sample was unsorted PBMCs, obtained 2.3 years after starting antiretroviral therapy. All receptors derive from a man aged 35 to 55 with HIV.

The chain has TRBV2 and TRBJ2-3; either TRBD1 or TRBD2 may fit D (6 bases each). Germline V gives CDR1 SNHLY, CDR2 FYNNEI. This CDR3 contains 16 residues. The V gene lost 1 base and the J gene lost 1 base, with 12 bases spanning the gap. CDR3 amino acids: CASSEGGARGTDTQYF. CDR3 sequence (DNA): TGTGCCAGCAGTGAAGGGGGGGCGAGGGGCACAGATACGCAGTATTTT.

J is TRBJ1-2 and V is TRBV30; 8 bases match TRBD1. There are 13 residues in the CDR3. Germline assignment: CDR1 GTSNPN and CDR2 SVGIG (reference sequence). The V and J ends lost 2 bases and 8 bases, in that order; junction bases with no gene match: 7. Here the CDR3 reads CAWSSGQGRGYTF. The CDR3 nucleotides are TGTGCCTGGAGTTCTGGACAGGGACGAGGCTACACCTTC. Based on the CDR3 plus reference TRBV30 and TRBJ1-2, the full variable domain is SQTIHQWPATLVQPVGSPLSLECTVEGTSNPNLYWYRQAAGRGLQLLFYSVGIGQISSEVPQNLSASRPQDRQFILSSKKLLLSDSGFYLCAWSSGQGRGYTFGSGTRLTVV.

V gene TRBV6-6 combines with J gene TRBJ1-5, with D possibly matching TRBD1 (6 bases). Germline V gene data show CDR1 as MNHNY and CDR2 as SVGAGI (reference sequence). The CDR3 loop spans 16 amino acids. V dropped 6 bases and J dropped 3 bases, with 18 bases sitting between them. The CDR3 DNA reads TGTGCCAGCAGACTGTCAAACAGGGATGCCAATCAGCCCCAGCATTTT. This translates into CASRLSNRDANQPQHF.

The V and J genes are TRBV27 and TRBJ2-7; D tentatively fits TRBD1 or TRBD2 (6 bases each). Germline loops: CDR1 MNHEY, CDR2 SMNVEV (reference sequence). This CDR3 has 16 amino acids. Trimming took off 2 bases at V and 5 bases at J, with 19 bases between the two ends. The CDR3 coding sequence is TGTGCCAGCAGTTTAATTCGGGGGCTGGGAGTTGACGAGCAGTACTTC. As protein: CASSLIRGLGVDEQYF.

The chain uses TRBV5-6 and TRBJ2-1, with D unresolved. Germline loops: CDR1 SGHDT, CDR2 YYEEEE. V lost 3 bases, J lost 5 bases, and 12 bases lay in between. The CDR3 length is 14 residues. CDR3 region: CASSSWANNNEQFF. CDR3 sequence (DNA): TGTGCCAGCAGCTCCTGGGCCAATAACAATGAGCAGTTCTTC.

This chain uses TRBV4-1 with TRBJ2-2; D possibly matches TRBD1 or TRBD2 (5 bases each). CDR1 is MGHRA, CDR2 YSYEKL, per germline. Trimming left V 2 bases short and J 0 bases short, with 10 bases between. The CDR3 consists of 16 residues. The CDR3: CASSQRQTTNTGELFF. The CDR3, as DNA: TGCGCCAGCAGCCAACGACAGACTACGAACACCGGGGAGCTGTTTTTT.

V and J are TRBV6-5 and TRBJ2-7; D may be TRBD1 or TRBD2 (5 bases each). The germline CDR1 and CDR2 sequences are MNHEY and SVGAGI. V lost 5 bases and J lost 6, with 14 bases in between. The CDR3 sequence is 13 residues long. CDR3 in DNA: TGTGCCAGCAGTGCCGGGGCGCTGGGCGAGCAGTACTTC. This gives the protein CASSAGALGEQYF.

This chain uses TRBV2 with TRBJ1-1; D may be TRBD1 (6 bases). The V end lost 7 bases, the J end lost 2 bases, and 11 bases lay between the germline ends. CDR3 length equals 13 residues. Germline V gives CDR1 SNHLY, CDR2 FYNNEI. The CDR3: CASKQGINTEAFF. The DNA of the CDR3 is TGTGCCAGCAAGCAGGGGATAAACACTGAAGCTTTCTTT. Variable domain in full (rest from reference TRBV2 and TRBJ1-1): EPEVTQTPSHQVTQMGQEVILRCVPISNHLYFYWYRQILGQKVEFLVSFYNNEISEKSEIFDDQFSVERPDGSNFTLKIRSTKLEDSAMYFCASKQGINTEAFFGQGTRLTVV.

J is TRBJ1-2 and V is TRBV15, with 10 nucleotides matching TRBD1. The CDR3 runs 16 residues. The germline gives CDR1 LNHNV, CDR2 YYDKDF (reference sequence). The V and J ends lost 3 bases and 8 bases, in that order; junction bases with no gene match: 12. Here the CDR3 DNA reads TGTGCCACCAGCAGGACAGGGGGCGCGGAGATGTGGGGCTACACCTTC. Amino acid sequence: CATSRTGGAEMWGYTF.

V usage is TRBV6-1 and J usage is TRBJ1-3; D is perhaps TRBD1 (5 bases). Trimming removed 6 bases from V and 0 bases from J, with 9 bases in between. Germline V gene lookup returns CDR1 MNHNS and CDR2 SASEGT. The CDR3 is 14 amino acids. This CDR3 is CASSPRVSGNTIYF. CDR3 nucleotides: TGTGCCAGCAGCCCCAGGGTCTCTGGAAACACCATATATTTT.

The V and J genes are TRBV10-3 and TRBJ1-2; D is unresolved. V dropped 11 bases and J dropped 4 bases, with 23 bases sitting between them. Germline-derived CDR1 and CDR2 are ENHRY and SYGVKD. CDR3 length equals 15 residues. The CDR3 protein is CAVASFSGSGYGYTF. CDR3 bases: TGTGCCGTCGCGTCCTTTTCGGGTTCTGGCTATGGCTACACCTTC.

The genes are TRBV11-2 and TRBJ2-1; D may correspond to TRBD1 or TRBD2 (6 bases each). The length of the CDR3 is 16 residues. V was clipped by 4 bases and J by 9 bases, with 22 bases between them. The germline CDR1 and CDR2 sequences are SGHAT and FQNNGV. CDR3 nucleotides: TGTGCCAGCAGCTCGGCGTGGGGGGCCGGGGTCAGTGAGCAGTTCTTC. Encoded protein: CASSSAWGAGVSEQFF.

The V and J genes are TRBV30 and TRBJ1-5; D gene unclear. V was shortened by 1 base and J by 0 bases, with 10 bases between the two germline ends. The CDR3 extends over 15 amino acids. Germline V lookup: CDR1 GTSNPN, CDR2 SVGIG (reference sequence). CDR3 sequence: CAWSEVAGSNQPQHF. DNA for the CDR3: TGTGCCTGGAGTGAGGTCGCCGGTAGCAATCAGCCCCAGCATTTT.

This chain joins TRBV7-8 and TRBJ2-7; D gene uncertain. Germline loops: CDR1 SGHVS, CDR2 FQNEAQ. The CDR3 runs to 13 residues. V lost 4 bases and J lost 3, with 10 bases in between. The CDR3 DNA is TGTGCCAGCAGCTCTACGGCCCTCTACGAGCAGTACTTC. It translates to CASSSTALYEQYF.

This rearrangement joins TRBV20-1 to TRBJ2-3; D ambiguous. This CDR3 has 10 amino acids. In germline, CDR1 is DFQATT, CDR2 SNEGSKA (reference sequence). The V and J ends lost 4 bases and 6 bases respectively, with 5 bases between them. The CDR3 coding sequence is TGCAGTGCTAAAGGGGATACGCAGTATTTT. Encoded protein: CSAKGDTQYF.

J is TRBJ2-1 and V is TRBV11-3; TRBD2 matches at 9 bases. The CDR3 consists of 17 residues. The germline gives CDR1 SGHNT, CDR2 YENEEA. V shed 2 bases and J 0 bases; nucleotides not matched to a gene: 5. CDR3 region: CASSLRTSASSYNEQFF. The CDR3 DNA is TGTGCCAGCAGCTTAAGGACTAGCGCCAGCTCCTACAATGAGCAGTTCTTC.

The gene calls are TRBV7-9 and TRBJ2-3; the D call may be TRBD1 or TRBD2 (6 bases each). CDR1 is SEHNR and CDR2 is FQNEAQ in the germline V gene (reference sequence). The CDR3 consists of 15 residues. The V and J ends lost 5 bases and 8 bases respectively, with 20 bases between them. The CDR3 nucleotides read TGTGCCAGCAGCCAAAGGGGGGCCGAGGTGGGTACGCAGTATTTT. This sequence encodes CASSQRGAEVGTQYF.

The rearrangement uses TRBV27 and TRBJ1-2; no clear D. The CDR3 length is 14 residues. The germline CDR1 and CDR2 sequences are MNHEY and SMNVEV (reference sequence). V was pared by 8 bases and J by 2 bases, with 15 bases between. The CDR3 DNA sequence: TGTGCCAGCCGTAGCCGTGACGGGAACTATGGCTACACCTTC. Amino acids: CASRSRDGNYGYTF.